This T cell receptor beta chain comes out of a study of T-cell memory formation after mild COVID-19. This clonotype occurred a few times. The V end was cut by 6 bases, the J end by 0 bases, with 16 bases between. This CDR3 is built from 15 residues. Germline V gene data show CDR1 as DFQATT and CDR2 as SNEGSKA (reference sequence). From the 5' RACE reads, TCRdb called clonotypes with MiXCR, one entry per CDR3 protein. The data show 250,000 or so distinct CDR3 sequences, 9.4% seen once. The gene calls are TRBV20-1 and TRBJ2-3, with a tentative D call TRBD1 (6 bases). This receptor was taken from a man younger than 35 who had mild COVID-19 (a few samples of this study predate the infection). Cell type and time point are not known. The sample taken for sequencing was PBMCs or a T cell subset sorted from them (not recorded which). The CDR3 reads CSAGRRGGSTDTQYF. The DNA for the CDR3 is TGCAGTGCCGGCCGTAGAGGGGGTAGCACAGATACGCAGTATTTT.